This TCR beta chain derives from a study of multiple sclerosis patients with progressive multifocal leukoencephalopathy. The time point denotes: around six months of natalizumab therapy. This clone turned up a few times. V shed 6 bases and J shed 3 bases, with 8 bases lying between them. Per germline, CDR1 MGHRA and CDR2 YSYEKL. CDR3 length equals 12 residues. Produced via immunoSEQ multiplex PCR; TCRdb's table is partial and in-frame only. The table has 29,000 or so clones, around 92% seen once; the top ten hold approximately 1.5%. The sequenced sample was PBMCs, obtained from a patient treated with natalizumab. The origin of this receptor is a human donor with multiple sclerosis. The rearrangement links TRBV4-1 to TRBJ1-1; a possible D gene is TRBD1 (5 bases). The CDR3, as DNA: TGCGCCAGCAGGGGGGGGGACACTGAAGCTTTCTTT. This gives the protein CASRGGDTEAFF.